This record concerns one TCR beta chain sequence. These data belong to a study of cytomegalovirus exposure and HLA in healthy donors. The PCR used 60 Vbeta and 13 Jbeta primers. Method: immunoSEQ multiplex PCR; TCRdb's copy keeps in-frame clones and lacks some. The sample includes approximately 180,000 clones, approximately 72% of them seen just once. This CDR3 spans 15 amino acids. V shed 2 bases and J shed 5 bases, with 15 bases lying between them. Per the germline V gene, CDR1 is MGHRA and CDR2 is YSYEKL. This TCR was sampled from a human donor in good health. J is TRBJ1-1 and V is TRBV4-1; a possible D gene is TRBD1 (6 bases). Material for sequencing was PBMCs. CDR3 loop: CASSQYQGTGTEAFF. The CDR3 bases are TGCGCCAGCAGCCAATACCAGGGGACCGGAACTGAAGCTTTCTTT.